A single sample is the source of the 19 T cell receptor beta chains below, sequenced in a study of blood T cell repertoires in COVID-19. The assay was immunoSEQ multiplex PCR, and TCRdb's table has in-frame clones only and misses some. The repertoire holds around 310,000 clones, over 80% seen once, with around 4.6% in the top ten. The sample comprised PBMCs or T cells enriched from blood (not recorded which). All receptors derive from a man aged 25 to 45 who had recovered from COVID-19.

This chain connects TRBV9 to TRBJ2-7, with a tentative D call TRBD1 (6 bases). The CDR3 spans 14 residues. Germline assignment: CDR1 SGDLS and CDR2 YYNGEE. Trimming cost V 3 bases and J 0 bases, with 10 bases left between them. CDR3 sequence: CASSADRSSYEQYF. CDR3 nucleotides: TGTGCCAGCAGCGCAGACAGGAGCTCCTACGAGCAGTACTTC.

V gene TRBV5-1 combines with J gene TRBJ2-7, with 10 bases fitting TRBD2. This CDR3 has 15 amino acids. Germline V gene sequence: CDR1 SGHRS, CDR2 YFSETQ. The ends lost 4 bases at V and 7 bases at J; junction bases unmatched: 11. The CDR3 DNA is TGCGCCAGCAGCCCCGCGGTAGCGGGGGGAAGAGAGCAGTACTTC. Its protein product is CASSPAVAGGREQYF.

The count of this clone is one. The chain employs TRBV5-1 and TRBJ1-3; 9 nucleotides match TRBD1. This CDR3 region has 17 residues. The trim removed 4 bases at V and 0 bases at J, leaving 8 bases unmatched. Germline V lookup: CDR1 SGHRS, CDR2 YFSETQ. The CDR3 here is CASSGTGGRGSGNTIYF. As DNA, the CDR3 is TGCGCCAGCAGCGGAACAGGGGGCAGGGGCTCTGGAAACACCATATATTTT.

The V and J genes are TRBV6-1 and TRBJ1-6; unclear D gene. The V and J ends lost 0 bases and 9 bases respectively, with 12 bases between them. CDR1 and CDR2 from the germline V gene are MNHNS and SASEGT. The length of the CDR3 is 15 residues. The CDR3 DNA follows: TGTGCCAGCAGTGAAGCGGAGGGTTCGGTTTCACCCCTCCACTTT. This gives the protein CASSEAEGSVSPLHF.

The rearrangement joins TRBV20-1 to TRBJ1-3; D call uncertain. V was pared by 7 bases and J by 4 bases, with 8 bases between. Germline assignment: CDR1 DFQATT and CDR2 SNEGSKA (reference sequence). This CDR3 has 11 amino acids. This CDR3 is CSVPRGNTIYF. The CDR3 DNA follows: TGCAGTGTCCCGCGGGGAAACACCATATATTTT.

The chain is built from TRBV12-3 or TRBV12-4 and TRBJ2-3; tentatively, D is TRBD2 (5 bases). This CDR3 contains 13 residues. The V end lost 8 bases, the J end lost 2 bases, and 11 bases lay between the germline ends. The DNA for the CDR3 is TGTGCCAGCCGGGAAGAAGTCACAGATACGCAGTATTTT. Translated, it gives CASREEVTDTQYF.

The rearrangement joins TRBV27 to TRBJ1-6; D is ambiguous. The CDR3 has 14 residues. CDR1 MNHEY and CDR2 SMNVEV come from the germline V gene (reference sequence). V was pared by 3 bases and J by 5 bases, with 8 bases between. This chain's CDR3 is CASSFSTDNSPLHF. The CDR3 DNA reads as TGTGCCAGCAGTTTTAGCACGGATAATTCACCCCTCCACTTT.

The J gene is TRBJ2-6, the V gene TRBV20-1, with TRBD1 matching 9 bases. Germline V gene sequence: CDR1 DFQATT, CDR2 SNEGSKA (reference sequence). J gave up 4 bases and V 3 bases, and 7 bases lay outside the gene matches. The CDR3 length is 16 residues. CDR3 sequence: CSASTGGAEGANVLTF. In DNA, the CDR3 is TGCAGTGCTAGTACAGGGGGCGCGGAGGGGGCCAACGTCCTGACTTTC.

The gene calls are TRBV27 and TRBJ1-1, with 8 bases identical to TRBD1. Unmatched junction bases numbered 12, after V lost 5 bases and J lost 1 base. Germline CDR1 and CDR2: MNHEY and SMNVEV (reference sequence). CDR3 length: 17 residues. The chain's CDR3 is CASSLLDRGAGNTEAFF. The CDR3 coding sequence is TGTGCCAGCAGTCTATTAGACAGGGGCGCAGGGAACACTGAAGCTTTCTTT.

J is TRBJ2-3 and V is TRBV5-4; 15 bases match TRBD2. J gave up 2 bases and V 4 bases, and 14 bases lay outside the gene matches. The CDR3 covers 20 residues. In germline, CDR1 is SGHNT, CDR2 YYREEE (reference sequence). The CDR3 DNA reads as TGTGCCAGCAGCCCGGAACCGGGACTAGCGGGGGGCCAGCTCACAGATACGCAGTATTTT. It specifies CASSPEPGLAGGQLTDTQYF.

This chain joins TRBV27 and TRBJ2-1; unclear D gene. CDR3 size: 12 residues. Trimming took 10 bases from V and 3 from J, leaving 10 bases between them. The germline CDR1 and CDR2 sequences are MNHEY and SMNVEV (reference sequence). This CDR3 reads CATTDFYNEQFF. For the CDR3, the DNA is TGTGCCACCACCGACTTCTACAATGAGCAGTTCTTC.

This chain links TRBV30 with TRBJ2-3; D ambiguous. CDR1 is GTSNPN, CDR2 SVGIG, per germline (reference sequence). CDR3 length: 13 amino acids. Deletions cut 2 bases from V and 0 bases from J, with 6 bases between. CDR3 sequence reads: CAWSFPSTDTQYF. DNA of the CDR3: TGTGCCTGGAGTTTCCCTAGCACAGATACGCAGTATTTT.

This chain joins TRBV7-8 and TRBJ1-2, with 10 bases matching TRBD1. This CDR3 comprises 14 residues. V gave up 4 bases and J gave up 1 base; unmatched junction bases: 0. Germline V CDR1 and CDR2: SGHVS, FQNEAQ. The CDR3 DNA sequence: TGTGCCAGCAGCTGGGACAGGGGTAACTATGGCTACACCTTC. It translates to CASSWDRGNYGYTF.

The gene calls are TRBV10-3 and TRBJ2-7, with a possible D match to TRBD2 (5 bases). This CDR3 is 14 amino acids long. Germline CDR1 reads ENHRY; CDR2 reads SYGVKD. V gave up 8 bases and J gave up 2 bases, with 16 bases separating them. This CDR3 is CAIGSGLATYEQYF. CDR3 coding DNA: TGTGCCATCGGAAGCGGACTGGCAACCTACGAGCAGTACTTC.

The genes are TRBV6-6 and TRBJ1-2, with TRBD1 matching over 10 bases. The CDR3 is made up of 14 amino acids. J was trimmed by 5 bases and V by 5 bases; bases with no gene match: 5. Germline-derived CDR1 and CDR2 are MNHNY and SVGAGI (reference sequence). The CDR3 sequence is CASSRSGQGYGYTF. The CDR3 bases are TGTGCCAGCAGTCGATCGGGACAGGGGTATGGCTACACCTTC.

This clone came up once. J is TRBJ2-2 and V is TRBV15, with 7 nucleotides matching TRBD1. The CDR3 is made up of 17 amino acids. Per germline, CDR1 LNHNV and CDR2 YYDKDF (reference sequence). V shed 4 bases, J shed 0 bases, and the junction held 8 bases outside the gene matches. Here the CDR3 DNA reads TGTGCCACCAGCACCTGGACAGGACCGGCGAACACCGGGGAGCTGTTTTTT. Translating it yields CATSTWTGPANTGELFF.

CDR3 amino acids: CASSQVVGAVNEQYF. The CDR3 coding sequence is TGTGCCAGCAGCCAAGTGGTAGGGGCAGTGAACGAGCAGTACTTC. The rearrangement links TRBV3-1 (or the pseudogene TRBV3-2) to TRBJ2-7; perhaps TRBD1 as D (5 bases). From germline, CDR1 is LGHDT and CDR2 YNNKEL (reference sequence). Trimming pared 1 base from V and 5 bases from J, leaving 15 bases between. The CDR3 runs 15 residues.

The gene calls are TRBV9 and TRBJ2-5; 8 bases line up with TRBD1. This CDR3 comprises 15 residues. J lost 5 bases, V lost 3 bases, and 9 bases had no gene match. In germline, CDR1 is SGDLS, CDR2 YYNGEE. CDR3 bases: TGTGCCAGCAGCGGGACCCCCCGACAGGGGGAGACCCAGTACTTC. Protein: CASSGTPRQGETQYF.

This chain joins TRBV2 and TRBJ2-3, with TRBD2 matching over 8 bases. This CDR3 has 14 amino acids. Germline V lookup: CDR1 SNHLY, CDR2 FYNNEI. V was pared by 6 bases and J by 6 bases, with 8 bases of the junction left unmatched. The CDR3 loop reads CASRGGLAGDTQYF. The CDR3 bases are TGTGCCAGCAGAGGTGGACTAGCAGGGGATACGCAGTATTTT.